These T cell receptor beta chains were read from a single sample in a study of breast tumors, draining lymph nodes, adjacent tissues. TCRdb recomputed calls from the multiplex PCR reads with MiXCR, one row per CDR3 protein. The sample holds under 45,000 distinct CDR3 sequences, roughly 36% seen once. The sample taken for sequencing was breast tumor tissue. These TCRs come from a female donor with breast cancer. Some clones in this sample may be carry-over from other donors' samples. The CDR3 runs from the conserved cysteine through the conserved F or W. Each record gives: J gene, D gene, clone size, V gene, CDR3 DNA, CDR3 protein. A D gene is named only where the DNA matches it firmly. For some rows the clone size is stated as once, few or many, or as a class when expanded; others skip it.

j_gene: TRBJ2-2
d_gene: -
abundance: -
v_gene: TRBV2
CDR3nt: TGTGCCAGCAGTGGGGTCAGGCAAAATACCGGGGAGCTGTTTTTT
CDR3aa: CASSGVRQNTGELFF

j_gene: TRBJ1-2
d_gene: -
abundance: -
v_gene: TRBV20-1
CDR3nt: TGCAGTGCTAAGGGGCCGAACTATGGCTACACCTTC
CDR3aa: CSAKGPNYGYTF

j_gene: TRBJ1-3
d_gene: -
abundance: many
v_gene: TRBV7-2
CDR3nt: TGTGCCAGCAGCTTAGAGTCAGGGACTGGAAACACCATATATTTT
CDR3aa: CASSLESGTGNTIYF

j_gene: TRBJ1-5
d_gene: -
abundance: many
v_gene: TRBV12-3/TRBV12-4
CDR3nt: TGTGCCAGCAGTTTAGGAGGCCAGGGGAATCAGCCCCAGCATTTT
CDR3aa: CASSLGGQGNQPQHF

j_gene: TRBJ2-2
d_gene: TRBD1
abundance: -
v_gene: TRBV6-1
CDR3nt: TGTGCCAGCAGGATGATGCCGACAGGGCCGAACACCGGGGAGCTGTTTTTT
CDR3aa: CASRMMPTGPNTGELFF

j_gene: TRBJ2-4
d_gene: TRBD2
abundance: many
v_gene: TRBV19
CDR3nt: TGTGCCAGTAGAGGGCTAGCGGGATCTCTAGCCAAAAACATTCAGTACTTC
CDR3aa: CASRGLAGSLAKNIQYF

j_gene: TRBJ1-6
d_gene: -
abundance: many
v_gene: TRBV5-1
CDR3nt: TGCGCCAGCAGCTTGGCCGCAGGACTAAATTCACCCCTCCACTTT
CDR3aa: CASSLAAGLNSPLHF

j_gene: TRBJ2-5
d_gene: -
abundance: -
v_gene: TRBV9
CDR3nt: TGTGCCAGCAGCTTTGGGACGGTGGAGACCCAGTACTTC
CDR3aa: CASSFGTVETQYF

j_gene: TRBJ2-3
d_gene: TRBD2
abundance: -
v_gene: TRBV5-5
CDR3nt: TGTGCCAGCAGCTTGGCCAGAGCTCCGGGACTAGCGGGCGGAGATACGCAGTACTTT
CDR3aa: CASSLARAPGLAGGDTQYF

j_gene: TRBJ2-1
d_gene: -
abundance: -
v_gene: TRBV24-1
CDR3nt: TGTGTCACCAGTGATCCCGCCCCCCCGCCAGGGGAGAATTACAATGAGCAGTTCTTC
CDR3aa: CVTSDPAPPPGENYNEQFF

j_gene: TRBJ2-2
d_gene: -
abundance: -
v_gene: TRBV5-4
CDR3nt: TGTGCCAGCAGCTGGGGGGCGGGGAACACCGGGGAGCTGTTTTTT
CDR3aa: CASSWGAGNTGELFF

j_gene: TRBJ2-1
d_gene: TRBD2
abundance: many
v_gene: TRBV9
CDR3nt: TGTGCCAGCAGCGCCGACCTGGGGCTAGCGGGAGGTTCGTACAATGAGCAGTTCTTC
CDR3aa: CASSADLGLAGGSYNEQFF

j_gene: TRBJ2-3
d_gene: -
abundance: -
v_gene: TRBV27
CDR3nt: TGTGCCAGCAGAGCCCTAAGGGCAGATACGCAGTATTTT
CDR3aa: CASRALRADTQYF

j_gene: TRBJ1-2
d_gene: -
abundance: many
v_gene: TRBV19
CDR3nt: TGTGCCAGTATCCCAGCGGGGGGATTGGACTATGGCTACACCTTC
CDR3aa: CASIPAGGLDYGYTF

j_gene: TRBJ1-5
d_gene: -
abundance: many
v_gene: TRBV10-2
CDR3nt: TGCGCCAGCAGTGAGGGAAGCAATCAGCCCCAGCATTTT
CDR3aa: CASSEGSNQPQHF

j_gene: TRBJ2-5
d_gene: -
abundance: many
v_gene: TRBV7-2
CDR3nt: TGTGCCAGCAGCTTTGGACGCGAGACCCAGTACTTC
CDR3aa: CASSFGRETQYF

j_gene: TRBJ2-3
d_gene: -
abundance: many
v_gene: TRBV25-1
CDR3nt: TGTGCCAGCAGTGAATATAAGCCAGGGGGCACAGATACGCAGTATTTT
CDR3aa: CASSEYKPGGTDTQYF

j_gene: TRBJ2-7
d_gene: -
abundance: medium-sized
v_gene: TRBV2
CDR3nt: TGTGCCAGCAGTCTGTGGGAGCAGTACTTC
CDR3aa: CASSLWEQYF

j_gene: TRBJ2-7
d_gene: TRBD1
abundance: many
v_gene: TRBV6-2/TRBV6-3
CDR3nt: TGTGCCAGCAGTTGGACAGGCCACTACGAGCAGTACTTC
CDR3aa: CASSWTGHYEQYF

j_gene: TRBJ2-7
d_gene: -
abundance: -
v_gene: TRBV20-1
CDR3nt: TGCAGTGCTAGCCGGTTCCGGGCGTACGAGCAGTACTTC
CDR3aa: CSASRFRAYEQYF

j_gene: TRBJ2-3
d_gene: TRBD1
abundance: many
v_gene: TRBV4-1
CDR3nt: TGCGCCAGCAGCCAAGACACAGGGGGCGCGGGAGATACGCAGTATTTT
CDR3aa: CASSQDTGGAGDTQYF

j_gene: TRBJ2-4
d_gene: -
abundance: -
v_gene: TRBV9
CDR3nt: TGTGCCAGCAGCGGAGGGGGAGCCGAAAACATTCAGTACTTC
CDR3aa: CASSGGGAENIQYF

j_gene: TRBJ1-5
d_gene: -
abundance: many
v_gene: TRBV28
CDR3nt: TGTGCCAGCAGCCTCTTCGGCGGGGAGGGTAGCAATCAGCCCCAGCATTTT
CDR3aa: CASSLFGGEGSNQPQHF

j_gene: TRBJ2-1
d_gene: -
abundance: -
v_gene: TRBV20-1
CDR3nt: TGCAGTGCCTCGACTAGCTACAATGAGCAGTTCTTC
CDR3aa: CSASTSYNEQFF

j_gene: TRBJ2-7
d_gene: -
abundance: -
v_gene: TRBV7-4
CDR3nt: -
CDR3aa: CASTLTGATSSTSGRATYF

j_gene: TRBJ2-7
d_gene: -
abundance: many
v_gene: TRBV5-8
CDR3nt: TGTGCCAGCAGCGGGGGACAAGGATACGAGCAGTACTTC
CDR3aa: CASSGGQGYEQYF

j_gene: TRBJ2-7
d_gene: TRBD2
abundance: many
v_gene: TRBV7-3
CDR3nt: TGTGCCAGCAGCTTAAGCGGGAGGTCTGGGGAGCAGTACTTC
CDR3aa: CASSLSGRSGEQYF

j_gene: TRBJ1-2
d_gene: -
abundance: many
v_gene: TRBV20-1
CDR3nt: TGCAGTGCTAGGAGGGGTAATGGCTACACCTTC
CDR3aa: CSARRGNGYTF